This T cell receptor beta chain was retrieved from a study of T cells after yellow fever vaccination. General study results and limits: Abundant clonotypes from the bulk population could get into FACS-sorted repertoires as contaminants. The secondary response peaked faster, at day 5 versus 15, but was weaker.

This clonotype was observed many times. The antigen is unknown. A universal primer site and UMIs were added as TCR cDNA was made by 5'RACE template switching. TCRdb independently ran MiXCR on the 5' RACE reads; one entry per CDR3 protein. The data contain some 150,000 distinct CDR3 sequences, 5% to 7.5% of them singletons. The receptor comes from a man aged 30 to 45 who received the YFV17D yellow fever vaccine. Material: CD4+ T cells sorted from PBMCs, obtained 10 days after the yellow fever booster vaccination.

The CDR3 DNA reads TGTGCCAGCAGTGTGGGGGCAGATACGCAGTATTTT. Protein sequence: CASSVGADTQYF. The rearrangement uses TRBV2 and TRBJ2-3; TRBD1 or TRBD2 may be the D gene (5 bases each). The V end lost 4 bases, the J end lost 4 bases, and 6 bases lay between the germline ends. The CDR3 has 12 residues. Per the germline V gene, CDR1 is SNHLY and CDR2 is FYNNEI.